Sequencing of this T cell receptor (beta chain) was carried out in a study of molecular identifiers for immune sequencing clone quantification. This clonotype was recorded many times. The CDR3 runs to 12 residues. The germline gives CDR1 MNHEY, CDR2 SVGEGT. Trimming took off 2 bases at V and 9 bases at J, with 8 bases between the two ends. Using its own MiXCR run on the PCR reads, TCRdb lists one record per CDR3 protein. The sample carries 80,000 to 95,000 distinct CDR3 sequences, roughly 19% recorded once. The chain uses TRBV6-2 or TRBV6-3 and TRBJ2-1; D call uncertain. The sequencing sample was made of naive CD8+ T cells from blood, with Jurkat cell RNA spiked in. Subset described: FACS-sorted CD8+CD4-CCR7+CD45RA+ naive T cells. The origin of this receptor is a human donor in good health. Some libraries in this study had Jurkat cell RNA spiked in. DNA of the CDR3: TGTGCCAGCAGTTACGGTAGGGTTGAGCAGTTCTTC. This translates into CASSYGRVEQFF.